Below are 8 T cell receptor beta chains sequenced from a single sample in a study of T cell responses to AZD1222 COVID-19 vaccine. The assay was immunoSEQ multiplex PCR, and TCRdb's table has in-frame clones only and misses some. The sample has roughly 150,000 clones; 92% are singletons. This specimen was peripheral blood, taken 28 days after the second AZD1222 dose. The receptors were gathered from an adult who received the AZD1222 COVID-19 vaccine.

The chain is built from TRBV18 and TRBJ1-1; D unclear. The germline CDR1 and CDR2 sequences are KGHSH and LQKENI. With 4 bases removed from V and 5 bases from J, the gap between germline ends came to 20 bases. The CDR3 length is 16 residues. The CDR3 nucleotides read TGTGCCAGCTCACTCGCGGAGGGCTCTTTGTGGACTGAAGCTTTCTTT. This encodes CASSLAEGSLWTEAFF. Together with reference TRBV18 and TRBJ1-1, the CDR3 gives the full variable domain: NAGVMQNPRHLVRRRGQEARLRCSPMKGHSHVYWYRQLPEEGLKFMVYLQKENIIDESGMPKERFSAEFPKEGPSILRIQQVVRGDSAAYFCASSLAEGSLWTEAFFGQGTRLTVV.

The chain employs TRBV18 and TRBJ1-2, with D tentatively TRBD1 (5 bases). The V and J ends lost 3 bases and 2 bases respectively, with 13 bases between them. This CDR3 has 15 residues. Germline V gene sequence: CDR1 KGHSH, CDR2 LQKENI. The CDR3 DNA reads as TGTGCCAGCTCACCCTCAGGACGACAGAACTATGGCTACACCTTC. Protein sequence: CASSPSGRQNYGYTF.

This chain connects TRBV27 to TRBJ1-1; D not certain. V was pared by 3 bases and J by 1 base, with 9 bases between. Germline loops: CDR1 MNHEY, CDR2 SMNVEV (reference sequence). The CDR3 has 14 amino acids. CDR3 coding DNA: TGTGCCAGCAGTTTCGGAGGCCCGAACACTGAAGCTTTCTTT. Its protein product is CASSFGGPNTEAFF.

There are a few counts of this clone. J is TRBJ1-3 and V is TRBV5-1; possibly TRBD1 for D (5 bases). This CDR3 is 16 amino acids long. Germline assignment: CDR1 SGHRS and CDR2 YFSETQ. The V end lost 0 bases, the J end lost 4 bases, and 14 bases lay between the germline ends. The CDR3 loop reads CASSLAGTAGGNTIYF. In nucleotides, the CDR3 is TGCGCCAGCAGCTTGGCCGGGACCGCTGGGGGAAACACCATATATTTT.

This clone appeared once. This chain links TRBV20-1 with TRBJ1-2, with no clear D. Germline CDR1 and CDR2: DFQATT and SNEGSKA (reference sequence). This CDR3 has 11 residues. V gave up 7 bases and J gave up 6 bases, with 12 bases separating them. The CDR3 is CSVDPADGYTF. Here the CDR3 DNA reads TGCAGTGTCGACCCCGCGGATGGCTACACCTTC.

The V gene is TRBV19, the J gene TRBJ1-1, with D unclear. The germline V gene encodes CDR1 LNHDA and CDR2 SQIVND (reference sequence). The CDR3 sequence is 14 residues long. The V end was cut by 4 bases, the J end by 0 bases, with 9 bases between. This CDR3 is CASSTTLMNTEAFF. For the CDR3, the DNA is TGTGCCAGTAGTACGACCTTAATGAACACTGAAGCTTTCTTT.

The chain uses TRBV18 and TRBJ1-2; 9 bases fit TRBD1. The germline CDR1 and CDR2 sequences are KGHSH and LQKENI. The CDR3 runs 15 residues. J gave up 8 bases and V 6 bases, and 13 bases lay outside the gene matches. CDR3 sequence: CASSPRDRDRSGYTF. Written as DNA, the CDR3 is TGTGCCAGCTCCCCCCGGGACAGGGATCGATCAGGCTACACCTTC. Full variable domain (outside the CDR3, taken from reference TRBV18 and TRBJ1-2): NAGVMQNPRHLVRRRGQEARLRCSPMKGHSHVYWYRQLPEEGLKFMVYLQKENIIDESGMPKERFSAEFPKEGPSILRIQQVVRGDSAAYFCASSPRDRDRSGYTFGSGTRLTVV.

This sequence joins TRBV7-8 and TRBJ1-3; the D is unclear. Germline loops: CDR1 SGHVS, CDR2 FQNEAQ. The CDR3 sequence is 16 residues long. V dropped 6 bases and J dropped 4 bases, with 19 bases sitting between them. The CDR3, as DNA: TGTGCCAGCAGTTCGGTTTACCTCAGCGCCGGAAACACCATATATTTT. Translation: CASSSVYLSAGNTIYF.